These T cell receptor beta chains were read from a single sample in a study of blood T cell repertoires in COVID-19. TCRdb's table, derived via immunoSEQ multiplex PCR, lists solely in-frame clones and lacks some. This sample has fewer than 350,000 clones; roughly 85% occur once, and the top ten carry around 2%. The sample was PBMCs or T cells enriched from blood (not recorded which). These receptors were taken from a woman between 25 and 40 years old who had been exposed to COVID-19. Both conserved end residues are part of each CDR3. A D gene is named only where the DNA matches it firmly. Clone size is stated in some rows and not others, as once, few, many or a class when expanded.

>TRBV5-1|17|TRBD2|NA|TRBJ2-1
TGCGCCAGCAGCCGGTCGGGGACTAGCGGGACCTACAATGAGCAGTTCTTC
CASSRSGTSGTYNEQFF
>TRBV5-8|16|TRBD2|once|TRBJ2-3
TGTGCCAGCAGCTTGGGCGCACTAGCGAGGGCAGATACGCAGTATTTT
CASSLGALARADTQYF
>TRBV2|16|TRBD2|many|TRBJ2-7
TGTGCCAGCAGGGGACTAGCGGGGACATTCTCCTACGAGCAGTACTTC
CASRGLAGTFSYEQYF
>TRBV30|14|TRBD2|NA|TRBJ2-1
TGTGCCTGGAACTTAGCGGGGGTCTACAATGAGCAGTTCTTC
CAWNLAGVYNEQFF
>TRBV5-8|15|NA|NA|TRBJ1-4
TGTGCCAGCAGCTCATCCCGGGCCCGGGAAGAAAAACTGTTTTTT
CASSSSRAREEKLFF
>TRBV7-9|14|NA|NA|TRBJ1-2
TGTGCCAGCAGCTTAGTGGGAGACTCAGGACGCTACACCTTC
CASSLVGDSGRYTF
>TRBV30|13|NA|NA|TRBJ1-1
TGTGCCTGGAGTCCCGGGTTCGGCACTGAAGCTTTCTTT
CAWSPGFGTEAFF
>TRBV5-4|17|TRBD1|NA|TRBJ2-1
TGTGCCAGCAGCCCGCCGACAGGGGGCATGTCCTACAATGAGCAGTTCTTC
CASSPPTGGMSYNEQFF
>TRBV24-1|17|TRBD1|once|TRBJ2-3
TGTGCCACCAGTGGGACAGGGTTCGAGCAGGCCACAGATACGCAGTATTTT
CATSGTGFEQATDTQYF
>TRBV5-4|15|NA|NA|TRBJ2-2
TGTGCCAGCAGCCGAGGAGAGGCGAGGACCGGGGAGCTGTTTTTT
CASSRGEARTGELFF
>TRBV7-9|12|TRBD1|NA|TRBJ2-7
TGTGCCAGCAGCCCGACAGGGAACGAGCAGTACTTC
CASSPTGNEQYF
>TRBV18|13|NA|NA|TRBJ1-1
TGTGCCAGCTCACCATTTGATACAGACCAAGCTTTCTTT
CASSPFDTDQAFF
>TRBV14|17|TRBD1|NA|TRBJ2-7
TGTGCCAGCAGCCAAGGGTGGGGCTACAGGGGCGAAGGCAAGCAGTACTTC
CASSQGWGYRGEGKQYF
>TRBV3-1/TRBV3-2|15|NA|NA|TRBJ2-7
TGTGCCAGCAGCCACAGGGACACAAACAGGGACGAGCAGTACTTC
CASSHRDTNRDEQYF
>TRBV6-5|12|TRBD1|NA|TRBJ2-7
TGTGCCAGCAAGGGGGCAATAGACGAGCAGTACTTC
CASKGAIDEQYF
>TRBV7-9|15|TRBD2|NA|TRBJ2-3
TGTGCCAGCCACAACTCGCGGGGGGGCACAGATACGCAGTATTTT
CASHNSRGGTDTQYF
>TRBV19|15|NA|NA|TRBJ2-1
TGTGCCAGTAGTATAGATCCCGCGGCTACCAATGAGCAGTTCTTC
CASSIDPAATNEQFF
>TRBV5-4|16|TRBD1|NA|TRBJ2-1
TGTGCCAGCAGCGCAAGGGGGACAGGGAAACGGAATGAGCAGTTCTTC
CASSARGTGKRNEQFF
>TRBV27|18|TRBD1|NA|TRBJ2-1
TGTGCCAGCAGTTTATTCCCACGGACAGGGGGCTATTACAATGAGCAGTTCTTC
CASSLFPRTGGYYNEQFF
>TRBV6-5|15|NA|few|TRBJ1-2
TGTGCCAGCAGTTACTTCACAGGGATTACCTATGGCTACACCTTC
CASSYFTGITYGYTF
>TRBV5-8|16|TRBD1|NA|TRBJ1-5
TGTGCCAGCAGCTTGGCAACAGGGGTTTTGAATCAGCCCCAGCATTTT
CASSLATGVLNQPQHF
>TRBV14|14|TRBD1|NA|TRBJ1-1
TGTGCCAGCAGCCTCCGACAGGGGCACACTGAAGCTTTCTTT
CASSLRQGHTEAFF
>TRBV24-1|16|TRBD1|NA|TRBJ2-3
TGTGCCACCAGTGGAGACAGGGGATCTAGCACAGATACGCAGTATTTT
CATSGDRGSSTDTQYF
>TRBV30|16|TRBD1|NA|TRBJ2-7
TGTGCCTGGAGAGTGCCCGGGACAGGGAATCCCTACGAGCAGTACTTC
CAWRVPGTGNPYEQYF
>TRBV12-5|13|TRBD1|NA|TRBJ1-2
TGTGCTAGTGGCCGGACAGGGAGGGAAGGCTACACCTTC
CASGRTGREGYTF
>TRBV2|16|NA|NA|TRBJ1-4
TGTGCCAGCAGGGAAAGACAGATTGCAACTAATGAAAAACTGTTTTTT
CASRERQIATNEKLFF
>TRBV28|13|NA|once|TRBJ1-1
TGTGCCAGCAGTTTACGGGGAAACACTGAAGCTTTCTTT
CASSLRGNTEAFF
>TRBV18|13|NA|NA|TRBJ1-6
TGTGCCAGCTCACCTGGGGCTAATTCACCCCTCCACTTT
CASSPGANSPLHF
>TRBV7-6|14|NA|NA|TRBJ2-7
TGTGCCAGCAGCTTAGCCCTAGCTTCCCACGAGCAGTACTTC
CASSLALASHEQYF
>TRBV5-4|15|NA|NA|TRBJ1-6
TGTGCCAGCAGCTTGGCCGGGGGAAGTAATTCACCCCTCCACTTT
CASSLAGGSNSPLHF
>TRBV24-1|15|TRBD2|NA|TRBJ2-1
TGTGCCACCAGTGACCAGGGACTAGCGGGGGGAAGGCAGTTCTTC
CATSDQGLAGGRQFF
>TRBV6-4|16|TRBD2|once|TRBJ2-2
TGTGCCGGTCCACTAGCGGGGGGGCAGAACACCGGGGAGCTGTTTTTT
CAGPLAGGQNTGELFF
>TRBV29-1|12|TRBD1|NA|TRBJ2-2
TGCAGCGTCGGACAGGCGCGGGGGGAGCTGTTTTTT
CSVGQARGELFF
>TRBV5-6|13|TRBD1|NA|TRBJ1-1
TGTGCCAGCAGCCCTGGGACAGAGCATGAAGCTTTCTTT
CASSPGTEHEAFF
>TRBV7-2|15|NA|NA|TRBJ1-5
TGTGCCAGCAGCTTTAATGGCCAGGGAAGAGGTCCCCAGCATTTT
CASSFNGQGRGPQHF
>TRBV14|15|NA|NA|TRBJ1-5
TGTGCCAGCAGCCAAGCCGGGACAAGGGATCAGCCCCAGCATTTT
CASSQAGTRDQPQHF
>TRBV5-1|17|TRBD2|NA|TRBJ2-1
TGCGCCAGCAGCTTGGCCCAGACTAGCGGGGCCTACAATGAGCAGTTCTTC
CASSLAQTSGAYNEQFF
>TRBV7-8|15|NA|NA|TRBJ2-7
TGTGCCAGCAGCTGGACTTCCCCTACGTCCTACGAGCAGTACTTC
CASSWTSPTSYEQYF
>TRBV2|14|NA|NA|TRBJ2-3
TGTGCCAGCAGTGAAATCAGAAGCACAGATACGCAGTATTTT
CASSEIRSTDTQYF
>TRBV5-6|16|TRBD2|NA|TRBJ2-5
TGTGCCAGCAGCTTAACAGGCGGGAGTAGGGGCGAGACCCAGTACTTC
CASSLTGGSRGETQYF
>TRBV5-1|17|NA|NA|TRBJ1-4
TGCGCCAGCAGCTTTAATCCAGGCTTGGTTTTGAGTGAAAAACTGTTTTTT
CASSFNPGLVLSEKLFF
>TRBV5-4|14|NA|once|TRBJ1-2
TGTGCCAGCAGCTTCCAAGGGGCTAACTATGGCTACACCTTC
CASSFQGANYGYTF
>TRBV5-1|15|TRBD1|few|TRBJ1-4
TGCGCCAGCAGCTTCTCGGGACAGCTTAATGAAAAACTGTTTTTT
CASSFSGQLNEKLFF
>TRBV12-5|13|NA|few|TRBJ1-2
TGTGCTAGTGGTTTGAGTCCGGTGGATGGCTACACCTTC
CASGLSPVDGYTF
>TRBV30|14|NA|once|TRBJ1-2
TGTGCCTGGAGTGCCACAGTGCAGGTCTATGGCTACACCTTC
CAWSATVQVYGYTF
>TRBV24-1|14|TRBD1|NA|TRBJ1-2
TGTGCCACCAGTGATTCCGGACAGGGGTATGGCTACACCTTC
CATSDSGQGYGYTF
>TRBV5-4|13|TRBD2|once|TRBJ2-3
TGTGCCAGCAAAGCGGGGAGGGGAGATACGCAGTATTTT
CASKAGRGDTQYF
>TRBV3-1/TRBV3-2|17|NA|NA|TRBJ2-7
TGTGCCAGCAGCCAAGATCCGGCCAGGGTAGTCAGGTACGAGCAGTACTTC
CASSQDPARVVRYEQYF
>TRBV28|14|TRBD2|NA|TRBJ2-1
TGTGCCAGCAGTTTTCCTAGCGGGATAAATGAGCAGTTCTTC
CASSFPSGINEQFF
>TRBV11-2|15|NA|NA|TRBJ1-4
TGTGCCAGCAGCTTCGGTCAGGGAACTAATGAAAAACTGTTTTTT
CASSFGQGTNEKLFF
>TRBV4-1|15|NA|NA|TRBJ2-7
TGCGCCAGCAGCCAAGAGGGGCTGGGGGGCTACGAGCAGTACTTC
CASSQEGLGGYEQYF